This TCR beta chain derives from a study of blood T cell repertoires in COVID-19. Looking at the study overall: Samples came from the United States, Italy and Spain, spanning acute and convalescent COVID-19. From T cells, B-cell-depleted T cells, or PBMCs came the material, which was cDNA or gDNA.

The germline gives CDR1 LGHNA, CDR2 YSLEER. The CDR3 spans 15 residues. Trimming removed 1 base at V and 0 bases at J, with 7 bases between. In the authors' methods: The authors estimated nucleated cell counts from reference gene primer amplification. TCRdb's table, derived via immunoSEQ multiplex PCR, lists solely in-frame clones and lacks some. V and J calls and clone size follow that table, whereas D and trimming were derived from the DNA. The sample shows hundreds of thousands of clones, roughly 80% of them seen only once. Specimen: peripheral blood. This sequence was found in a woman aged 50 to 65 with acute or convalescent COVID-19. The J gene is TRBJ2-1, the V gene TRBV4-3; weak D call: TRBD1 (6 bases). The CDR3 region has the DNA TGCGCCAGCAGCCAAGTGGGGGCCTCCTACAATGAGCAGTTCTTC. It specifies CASSQVGASYNEQFF.